This is a list of T cell receptor beta chains from one sample in a study of monozygotic twins with inflammatory bowel disease. TCRdb reprocessed the 5' RACE reads, keeping one entry per CDR3 protein, no DNA. Its clone listing holds approximately 160,000 distinct CDR3 sequences. The sequencing input was blood. The receptors come from a human donor with ulcerative colitis or Crohn's disease, or a healthy co-twin of an affected twin (not recorded which). Each CDR3 is given with its conserved first and last residue. Fields, in order: CDR3 protein, CDR3 length, V gene, J gene.

CDR3 protein: CASSQEGPGTGELFF
CDR3 length: 15
V gene: TRBV3-1
J gene: TRBJ2-2

CDR3 protein: CASSQDRQGGPNEKLFF
CDR3 length: 17
V gene: TRBV4-3
J gene: TRBJ1-4

CDR3 protein: CASSQSGSMSAFF
CDR3 length: 13
V gene: TRBV16
J gene: TRBJ1-1

CDR3 protein: CASRAGQTEAFF
CDR3 length: 12
V gene: TRBV6-5
J gene: TRBJ1-1

CDR3 protein: CSAARITGRFTEAFF
CDR3 length: 15
V gene: TRBV20-1
J gene: TRBJ1-1

CDR3 protein: CASSWGNSPLHF
CDR3 length: 12
V gene: TRBV19
J gene: TRBJ1-6

CDR3 protein: CSAPRLANEQFF
CDR3 length: 12
V gene: TRBV20-1
J gene: TRBJ2-1

CDR3 protein: CASSMFRLAGHEQFF
CDR3 length: 15
V gene: TRBV19
J gene: TRBJ2-1

CDR3 protein: CASSTAGGRTKNMQYF
CDR3 length: 16
V gene: TRBV12-3/TRBV12-4
J gene: TRBJ2-4

CDR3 protein: CAWSVRISGGGDTQYF
CDR3 length: 16
V gene: TRBV30
J gene: TRBJ2-3

CDR3 protein: CASSSKRGGTDTQYF
CDR3 length: 15
V gene: TRBV12-3/TRBV12-4
J gene: TRBJ2-3

CDR3 protein: CASSEPRTGNTGELFF
CDR3 length: 16
V gene: TRBV10-2
J gene: TRBJ2-2

CDR3 protein: CASSPLTGGTEAFF
CDR3 length: 14
V gene: TRBV7-9
J gene: TRBJ1-1

CDR3 protein: CAMGPPSGRRYNEQFF
CDR3 length: 16
V gene: TRBV10-3
J gene: TRBJ2-1

CDR3 protein: CSVGGAGGAYNEQFF
CDR3 length: 15
V gene: TRBV29-1
J gene: TRBJ2-1

CDR3 protein: CASREGSVYQETQYF
CDR3 length: 15
V gene: TRBV5-1
J gene: TRBJ2-5

CDR3 protein: CSAELTSGGETQYF
CDR3 length: 14
V gene: TRBV20-1
J gene: TRBJ2-5

CDR3 protein: CASSQGVAGTDTQYF
CDR3 length: 15
V gene: TRBV4-1
J gene: TRBJ2-3

CDR3 protein: CASSFLRTGSIRGEQYF
CDR3 length: 17
V gene: TRBV5-1
J gene: TRBJ2-7

CDR3 protein: CASSSRTEGNNSPLHF
CDR3 length: 16
V gene: TRBV7-2
J gene: TRBJ1-6

CDR3 protein: CASSQRTGVEEQYF
CDR3 length: 14
V gene: TRBV3-1
J gene: TRBJ2-7

CDR3 protein: CSARPSAGGGKMNEQFF
CDR3 length: 17
V gene: TRBV20-1
J gene: TRBJ2-1

CDR3 protein: CASSSGLAGGLSYEQFF
CDR3 length: 17
V gene: TRBV7-2
J gene: TRBJ2-1

CDR3 protein: CASSPPTAGGYNEKLFF
CDR3 length: 17
V gene: TRBV18
J gene: TRBJ1-4

CDR3 protein: CASSFSVGGRGTEAFF
CDR3 length: 16
V gene: TRBV11-2
J gene: TRBJ1-1

CDR3 protein: CSARVTGDNSPLHF
CDR3 length: 14
V gene: TRBV20-1
J gene: TRBJ1-6

CDR3 protein: CSAKQGANEKLFF
CDR3 length: 13
V gene: TRBV20-1
J gene: TRBJ1-4

CDR3 protein: CASSQGSGSYNEQFF
CDR3 length: 15
V gene: TRBV4-2
J gene: TRBJ2-1

CDR3 protein: CSVRRRGRNYGYTF
CDR3 length: 14
V gene: TRBV29-1
J gene: TRBJ1-2

CDR3 protein: CASSPLGGTDTQYF
CDR3 length: 14
V gene: TRBV7-2
J gene: TRBJ2-3

CDR3 protein: CAWSQGAGITEAFF
CDR3 length: 14
V gene: TRBV30
J gene: TRBJ1-1

CDR3 protein: CASSPTGGTGELFF
CDR3 length: 14
V gene: TRBV18
J gene: TRBJ2-2

CDR3 protein: CSVAPGTGQYEQYF
CDR3 length: 14
V gene: TRBV29-1
J gene: TRBJ2-7

CDR3 protein: CASSYGGRGVNTEAFF
CDR3 length: 16
V gene: TRBV6-5
J gene: TRBJ1-1